This passage covers 9 T cell receptor beta chains from one sample sequenced in a study of regulatory T cells in long-lasting Graves disease. Sequencing libraries for TCR beta were prepared with iRepertoire HTBI primers and Arm-PCR of CDR3 regions. TCRdb called the multiplex PCR reads again in MiXCR, with one record for every CDR3 protein. This table has 400,000 or so distinct CDR3 sequences, about 25% appearing once. Time point reported: persistent/refractory GD, antithyroid drugs over 5 years with positive TRAb. PBMC-extracted RNA yielded the TCR library. The specimen was peripheral blood mononuclear cells (PBMCs), collected when the disease was refractory, from a patient treated with antithyroid drugs. All receptors come from a female donor with Graves disease.

J is TRBJ2-5 and V is TRBV20-1; 13 bases agree with TRBD2. The CDR3 runs to 13 residues. V dropped 7 bases and J dropped 4; count of bases not matched to a gene: 3. Germline loops: CDR1 DFQATT, CDR2 SNEGSKA (reference sequence). CDR3 residues: CSGTSGSLETQYF. The CDR3 nucleotides are TGCAGTGGGACTAGCGGGAGCTTAGAGACCCAGTACTTC.

This clonotype showed up just a few times. The chain links TRBV7-8 to TRBJ2-7; D perhaps matches TRBD2 (5 bases). The CDR3 runs 14 residues. The germline V gene encodes CDR1 SGHVS and CDR2 FQNEAQ. V lost 1 base and J lost 6, with 13 bases in between. This CDR3 reads CASSLGVAPTEQYF. The DNA for the CDR3 is TGTGCCAGCAGCTTAGGAGTAGCGCCTACCGAGCAGTACTTC. Based on the CDR3 plus reference TRBV7-8 and TRBJ2-7, the full variable domain is GAGVSQSPRYKVAKRGQDVALRCDPISGHVSLFWYQQALGQGPEFLTYFQNEAQLDKSGLPSDRFFAERPEGSVSTLKIQRTQQEDSAVYLCASSLGVAPTEQYFGPGTRLTVT.

This clonotype occurred many times. V and J are TRBV6-5 and TRBJ2-7; D ambiguous. Germline V CDR1 and CDR2: MNHEY, SVGAGI. Trimming cost V 2 bases and J 7 bases, with 9 bases left between them. The CDR3 covers 12 residues. The CDR3 loop is CASSYVGGEQYF. CDR3 sequence (DNA): TGTGCCAGCAGTTACGTCGGCGGAGAGCAGTACTTC.

This clonotype was counted ten times or more. V is TRBV29-1 and J is TRBJ1-1, with D possibly matching TRBD1 (6 bases). Trimming took off 3 bases at V and 8 bases at J, with 13 bases between the two ends. In germline, CDR1 is SQVTM, CDR2 ANQGSEA. CDR3 length: 12 residues. The CDR3 region has the DNA TGCAGCGTTGAGAACTCCGGGACAGAAGCTTTCTTT. Encoded protein: CSVENSGTEAFF.

CDR3 in DNA: TGCAGTGCTAGAGCGTTGGGAACTAGCGGGAGTCTCTACGAGCAGTACTTC. Translating it yields CSARALGTSGSLYEQYF. The gene calls are TRBV20-1 and TRBJ2-7, with 11 bases matching TRBD2. V lost 1 base to trimming and J lost 3 bases; unmatched junction nucleotides: 11. Germline CDR1 DFQATT, CDR2 SNEGSKA (reference sequence). CDR3 size: 17 residues.

This rearrangement joins TRBV10-3 to TRBJ1-2; maybe TRBD1 (5 bases). V lost 6 bases and J 4 bases, leaving 15 bases between the germline ends. Germline loops: CDR1 ENHRY, CDR2 SYGVKD. This CDR3 comprises 14 residues. In DNA form, the CDR3 reads TGTGCCATCAGCCCCCGGGACTCCAGCTATGGCTACACCTTC. As protein: CAISPRDSSYGYTF.

This clonotype has a handful of counts. The chain recombines TRBV7-2 with TRBJ1-2; possibly TRBD1 for D (6 bases). V was shortened by 2 bases and J by 7 bases, with 8 bases between the two germline ends. This CDR3 is built from 12 residues. Germline V gene lookup returns CDR1 SGHTA and CDR2 FQGNSA. CDR3: CASSLSRGGYTF. The CDR3 DNA sequence: TGTGCCAGCAGCTTATCCAGGGGTGGCTACACCTTC.

The rearrangement joins TRBV6-4 to TRBJ2-3, with D perhaps given as TRBD1 or TRBD2 (5 bases each). The CDR3 consists of 14 residues. Trimming took off 6 bases at V and 2 bases at J, with 12 bases between the two ends. The germline CDR1 and CDR2 sequences are MRHNA and SNTAGT. The CDR3 DNA reads TGTGCCAGCAGGAGGGGCAGGGCCACAGATACGCAGTATTTT. This sequence encodes CASRRGRATDTQYF.

This chain connects TRBV5-6 to TRBJ1-6; D is undetermined. There are 14 residues in the CDR3. Germline V gene lookup returns CDR1 SGHDT and CDR2 YYEEEE. Between the trimmed V and J ends, which lost 6 bases and 6 bases, there was a span of 13 bases. The CDR3 region has the DNA TGTGCCAGCACCCGGGGTGGGCTTAATTCACCCCTCCACTTT. Amino acid sequence: CASTRGGLNSPLHF.